This entry describes one T cell receptor beta chain. What it binds is unknown. This sample is part of a study of beta chain features in type 1 diabetes. Study-level points and caveats: TCRB CDR3s were moderately but significantly shorter in Type 1 diabetes patients in all four CD4+ subsets.

Of the isolated RNA, all was reverse transcribed, and so the sequenced material was expressed TCRB transcripts. The data were produced by immunoSEQ multiplex PCR, yet TCRdb's version contains in-frame clones alone and is incomplete. In the table there are a few hundred thousand clones, about a fifth of which are singletons. The V end was cut by 6 bases, the J end by 0 bases, with 9 bases between. The CDR3 has 14 amino acids. CDR1 is SNHLY, CDR2 FYNNEI, per germline. The chain joins TRBV2 to TRBJ1-5; D possibly corresponds to TRBD1 (5 bases). This sequence originates from a woman aged 40 to 50 with type 1 diabetes. The sequenced sample was naive CD4+ T cells from blood. CDR3 nucleotides: TGTGCCAGCAGGGACAATTATAGCAATCAGCCCCAGCATTTT. Translating it yields CASRDNYSNQPQHF.